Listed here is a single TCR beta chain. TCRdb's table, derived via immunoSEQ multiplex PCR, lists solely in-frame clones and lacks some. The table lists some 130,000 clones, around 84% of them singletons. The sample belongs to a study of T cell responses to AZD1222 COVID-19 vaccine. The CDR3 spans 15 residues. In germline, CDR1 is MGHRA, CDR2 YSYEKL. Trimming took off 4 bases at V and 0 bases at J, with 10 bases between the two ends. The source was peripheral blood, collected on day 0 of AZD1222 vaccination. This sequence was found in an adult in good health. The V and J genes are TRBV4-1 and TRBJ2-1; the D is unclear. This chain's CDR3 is CASSPAWVSYNEQFF. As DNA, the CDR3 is TGCGCCAGCAGCCCTGCTTGGGTCTCCTACAATGAGCAGTTCTTC.